A selection of T cell receptor beta chains follows, all from one sample in a study of cytomegalovirus exposure and HLA in healthy donors. Profiling relied on immunoSEQ multiplex PCR, and the TCRdb table lists in-frame clones only, not all of them. The sample holds about 230,000 clones, around 78% seen once. The sequencing sample was made of PBMCs. These receptors were collected from a boy under 18 in good health and CMV-seronegative. Both conserved end residues are part of each CDR3. The D gene is left open where the match is weak. Clone size is not always given. Where it is, it says once, few, many or a class for expanded clones.

TRBJ2-7 | TRBV9 | - | - | TGTGCCAGCGGAGAGGGGGTAGGTTACGAGCAGTACTTC | CASGEGVGYEQYF
TRBJ2-7 | TRBV7-9 | - | TRBD2 | TGTGCCAGCAGCTTGGGCGGGGGGCCCTCCCACTACGAGCAGTACTTC | CASSLGGGPSHYEQYF
TRBJ1-1 | TRBV7-8 | once | - | TGTGCCAGCAGCGGAGAGGGATGGGCAGGTGGGAACACTGAAGCTTTCTTT | CASSGEGWAGGNTEAFF
TRBJ1-1 | TRBV4-1 | few | TRBD1 | TGCGCCAGCAGCCAGGTCGGGACAGGCACTGAAGCTTTCTTT | CASSQVGTGTEAFF
TRBJ1-5 | TRBV10-2 | - | - | TGCGCCAGCAAGGCCAGCGCAATGGATCAGCCCCAGCATTTT | CASKASAMDQPQHF
TRBJ1-1 | TRBV20-1 | - | - | TGCAGTGTGCGGCGTTTAGCTGAAGCTTTCTTT | CSVRRLAEAFF
TRBJ2-7 | TRBV4-1 | - | - | TGCGCCAGCAGCCAAGATATTAGGCAAGACTTTTACTTC | CASSQDIRQDFYF
TRBJ1-2 | TRBV6-1 | - | TRBD1 | TGTGCCAGCAGTGGGGACAGGGAGTACGGCTACACCTTC | CASSGDREYGYTF
TRBJ1-3 | TRBV19 | - | - | TGTGCCAGTAGCCCGAACCGCCAGGGGACGGGGAACACCATATATTTT | CASSPNRQGTGNTIYF
TRBJ1-6 | TRBV27 | - | TRBD1 | TGTGCCAGCAGTTTACTGGCCAGGGGGGCGTCCTATAATTCACCCCTCCACTTT | CASSLLARGASYNSPLHF
TRBJ2-1 | TRBV4-2 | - | TRBD1 | TGTGCCAGCAGCCGGCTGGCACAGGGGGCCCCCTACAATGAGCAGTTCTTC | CASSRLAQGAPYNEQFF
TRBJ1-1 | TRBV7-8 | - | - | TGTGCCAGCAGCCAACAGGGCTTGGGCACTGAAGCTTTCTTT | CASSQQGLGTEAFF
TRBJ2-5 | TRBV7-3 | - | TRBD1 | TGTGCCAGCAGCTTAGCACAGGGGGCCCAAGAGACCCAGTACTTC | CASSLAQGAQETQYF
TRBJ1-5 | TRBV2 | once | - | TGTGCCAGCAGGCACGGTAGGACAGTTTATAGCAATCAGCCCCAGCATTTT | CASRHGRTVYSNQPQHF
TRBJ2-3 | TRBV7-9 | - | - | TGTGCCAGCAGCTCCAACATTATACACTACCTATACACAGATACGCAGTATTTT | CASSSNIIHYLYTDTQYF
TRBJ1-1 | TRBV13 | - | - | TGTGCCAGCAGCTTGGGACTGGGTCTTTCGACGCCTGAAGCTTTCTTT | CASSLGLGLSTPEAFF
TRBJ1-1 | TRBV9 | - | TRBD1 | TGTGCCAGCTCGAGGACAGGGTTGACTGAAGCTTTCTTT | CASSRTGLTEAFF
TRBJ1-1 | TRBV5-4 | - | - | TGTGCCAGCAGCTTGGCGGCAGGGGCGAACACTGAAGCTTTCTTT | CASSLAAGANTEAFF
TRBJ2-7 | TRBV30 | - | TRBD1 | TGTGCCTGGAGTGTAATGGGACAGTCCTACGAGCAGTACTTC | CAWSVMGQSYEQYF
TRBJ1-1 | TRBV2 | - | - | TGTGCCAGCTTCCCCCTTGTTAGGAACACTGAAGCTTTCTTT | CASFPLVRNTEAFF
TRBJ1-6 | TRBV4-1 | - | TRBD1 | TGCGCCAGCAGCCAAGTCCAGGGGGTCGGATCACCCCTCCACTTT | CASSQVQGVGSPLHF
TRBJ2-7 | TRBV30 | - | TRBD1 | TGTGCCTGGAGTGGGACAGGTAACTACGAGCAGTACTTC | CAWSGTGNYEQYF
TRBJ1-1 | TRBV5-8 | - | TRBD1 | TGTGCCAGCAGTCCAGCGACAGGGATCACTGAAGCTTTCTTT | CASSPATGITEAFF
TRBJ2-5 | TRBV19 | - | - | TGTGCCAGTAGTATATCTAGAGTAGAGACCCAGTACTTC | CASSISRVETQYF
TRBJ2-5 | TRBV5-4 | once | TRBD2 | TGTGCCAGCAGCTTGGGACTAGCGGGGGGGCAAGAGACCCAGTACTTC | CASSLGLAGGQETQYF